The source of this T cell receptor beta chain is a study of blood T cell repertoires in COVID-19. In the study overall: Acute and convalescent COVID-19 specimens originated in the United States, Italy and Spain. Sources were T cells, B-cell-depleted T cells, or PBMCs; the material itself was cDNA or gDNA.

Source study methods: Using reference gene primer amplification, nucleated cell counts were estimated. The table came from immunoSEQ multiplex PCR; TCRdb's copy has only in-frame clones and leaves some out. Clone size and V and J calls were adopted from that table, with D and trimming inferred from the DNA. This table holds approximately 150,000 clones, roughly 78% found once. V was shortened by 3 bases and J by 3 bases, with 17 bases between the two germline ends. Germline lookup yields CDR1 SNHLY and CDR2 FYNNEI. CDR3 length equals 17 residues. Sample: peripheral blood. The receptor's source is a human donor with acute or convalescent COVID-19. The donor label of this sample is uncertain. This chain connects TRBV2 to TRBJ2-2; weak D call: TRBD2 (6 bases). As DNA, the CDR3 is TGTGCCAGCAGTGAGACCGGGACTCCGAGGGACACCGGGGAGCTGTTTTTT. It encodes CASSETGTPRDTGELFF.